This is a list of T cell receptor beta chains from one sample in a study of identical twins. TCRdb used MiXCR to reprocess the 5' RACE reads, holding one entry per CDR3 protein. Altogether some 900,000 distinct CDR3 sequences are present, 10% to 15% being singletons, with the ten largest covering about 1.5%. The data also belong to a second study, concerning yellow fever vaccine responses in identical twins.

Sample: PBMCs. Receptor source: a woman between 18 and 29 years old in good health. CDR3s include the opening cysteine and the closing phenylalanine or tryptophan. The order of the fields is clone size, D gene, J gene, CDR3 length, V gene, CDR3 DNA, CDR3 protein. The D gene is left open where the match is weak. A clone size is listed for some rows: how often the clone was seen (once, few, many), or a class if it is expanded.

. | . | TRBJ1-1 | 16 | TRBV5-1 | TGCGCCAGCAGCTTGATTTACAGAACAATGAACACTGAAGCTTTCTTT | CASSLIYRTMNTEAFF
many | . | TRBJ1-1 | 13 | TRBV6-2/TRBV6-3 | TGTGCCAGCAGTTTCCGGGGGCTGGATGAAGCTTTCTTT | CASSFRGLDEAFF
. | TRBD2 | TRBJ2-3 | 18 | TRBV2 | TGTGCCAGCAGTGAACAGACTAGCGGGATCCACCATCCAGATACGCAGTATTTT | CASSEQTSGIHHPDTQYF
few | . | TRBJ2-7 | 13 | TRBV5-1 | TGCGCCAGCAGCTTGGAGGCGTTAAACGAGCAGTACTTC | CASSLEALNEQYF
. | TRBD2 | TRBJ2-5 | 16 | TRBV12-3/TRBV12-4 | TGTGCCAGCAGTTTCGGGACTAGCGGACGTGGGGAGACCCAGTACTTC | CASSFGTSGRGETQYF
few | TRBD1 | TRBJ1-1 | 16 | TRBV25-1 | TGTGCCAGCAGCGACCCCCGCGACAGGGTGAACACTGAAGCTTTCTTT | CASSDPRDRVNTEAFF
. | . | TRBJ2-4 | 14 | TRBV2 | TGTGCCAGCAGGGACAAACTAGCCAAAAACATTCAGTACTTC | CASRDKLAKNIQYF
few | . | TRBJ1-1 | 13 | TRBV4-1 | TGCGCCAGCAGCCCCGGACAGTTGACTGAAGCTTTCTTT | CASSPGQLTEAFF
many | TRBD2 | TRBJ2-1 | 16 | TRBV5-1 | TGCGCCAGCAGCAGGACCTTAGCGGGAGGCTACAATGAGCAGTTCTTC | CASSRTLAGGYNEQFF
. | . | TRBJ1-2 | 15 | TRBV9 | TGTGCCAGCAGCGTAGTTGGAGGGCCCACCTATGGCTACACCTTC | CASSVVGGPTYGYTF
many | . | TRBJ2-7 | 14 | TRBV12-3/TRBV12-4 | TGTGCCAGCAGTTTAGTCGGCGTGGCCTACGAGCAGTACTTC | CASSLVGVAYEQYF
few | TRBD1 | TRBJ2-5 | 18 | TRBV5-1 | TGCGCCAGCAGCCCGGCTGACAGGGGGTTTCGTTTAGGAGAGACCCAGTACTTC | CASSPADRGFRLGETQYF
. | . | TRBJ2-1 | 15 | TRBV9 | TGTGCCAGCAGCGCGGGGGAGGGGGGGTTGGATGAGCAGTTCTTC | CASSAGEGGLDEQFF
many | . | TRBJ1-1 | 14 | TRBV12-3/TRBV12-4 | TGTGCCAGCAGTTTAGTTGTCCCGAACACTGAAGCTTTCTTT | CASSLVVPNTEAFF
many | . | TRBJ2-3 | 16 | TRBV11-2 | TGTGCCAGCAGCCGGACGGCTCCTTCTAGCACAGATACGCAGTATTTT | CASSRTAPSSTDTQYF
. | . | TRBJ1-1 | 18 | TRBV6-2/TRBV6-3 | TGTGCCAGCAGTTACCGCACAGGTCTTATCCCTCTCAACACTGAAGCTTTCTTT | CASSYRTGLIPLNTEAFF
. | . | TRBJ1-1 | 15 | TRBV20-1 | TGCAGTGCTAGACCCTCACCCCGGGGGAACACTGAAGCTTTCTTT | CSARPSPRGNTEAFF